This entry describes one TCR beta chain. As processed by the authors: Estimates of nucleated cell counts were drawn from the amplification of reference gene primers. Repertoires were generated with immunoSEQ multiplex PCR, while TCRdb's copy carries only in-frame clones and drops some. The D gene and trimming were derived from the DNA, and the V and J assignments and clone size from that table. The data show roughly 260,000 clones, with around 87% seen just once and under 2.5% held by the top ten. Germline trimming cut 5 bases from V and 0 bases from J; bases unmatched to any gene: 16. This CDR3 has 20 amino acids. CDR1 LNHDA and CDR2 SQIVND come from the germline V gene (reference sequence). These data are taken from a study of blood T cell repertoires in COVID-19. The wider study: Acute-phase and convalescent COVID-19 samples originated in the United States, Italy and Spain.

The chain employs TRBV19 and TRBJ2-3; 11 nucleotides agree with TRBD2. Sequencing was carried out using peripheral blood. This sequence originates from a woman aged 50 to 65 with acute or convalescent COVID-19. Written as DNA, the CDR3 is TGTGCCAGTAGTCCCATTACCTCCGGGACTAGCGGAGATAGCACAGATACGCAGTATTTT. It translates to CASSPITSGTSGDSTDTQYF.